Listed here are 17 T cell receptor beta chains from one sample, sequenced in a study of CD8 T cells in ankylosing spondylitis. Each CDR3 protein is one row after TCRdb ran MiXCR on the 5' RACE reads. Altogether about 240,000 distinct CDR3 sequences are present, 7% to 10% being singletons, with the ten largest covering about 5%. What was sequenced was blood, either unsorted or a sorted T cell fraction (not recorded which). These receptors came from a female donor with ankylosing spondylitis or in good health (not recorded which).

This clonotype has ten or more counts. This chain joins TRBV11-2 and TRBJ1-5; D gene unclear. Germline CDR1 is SGHAT and CDR2 is FQNNGV. V dropped 0 bases and J dropped 0 bases, with 9 bases sitting between them. The CDR3 runs to 16 residues. The CDR3 spells CASSLDGSNSNQPQHF. DNA of the CDR3: TGTGCCAGCAGCTTAGATGGTAGTAATAGCAATCAGCCCCAGCATTTT.

This clonotype was counted ten times or more. The chain employs TRBV2 and TRBJ2-7, with TRBD2 as a possible D gene (6 bases). CDR3 length: 17 residues. V was pared by 0 bases and J by 0 bases, with 15 bases between. Germline lookup yields CDR1 SNHLY and CDR2 FYNNEI. In DNA, the CDR3 is TGTGCCAGCAGTGAAGCGGACCGAGGAGGGATCTCCTACGAGCAGTACTTC. Translating it yields CASSEADRGGISYEQYF.

The V and J genes are TRBV9 and TRBJ2-3; TRBD1 aligns across 10 bases. The CDR3 spans 15 residues. Trimming cost V 0 bases and J 10 bases; bases outside gene matches: 8. Looked up from germline, CDR1 is SGDLS and CDR2 is YYNGEE. As DNA, the CDR3 is TGTGCCAGCAGCGTAGGGGACAGGGGTTACATGGCGCAGTATTTT. It is translated as CASSVGDRGYMAQYF.

This clonotype has just one count. This clone may be a read error of a much larger clone one base away. The chain employs TRBV6-6 and TRBJ2-5; D might be TRBD1 (5 bases). Germline V CDR1 and CDR2: MNHNY, SVGAGI (reference sequence). The CDR3 is 15 amino acids. Trimming left V 0 bases short and J 5 bases short, with 13 bases between. DNA of the CDR3: TGTGCCAGCAGTTACTCGAACGGAAAGGGGGAGACCCAGTACTTC. Its translation: CASSYSNGKGETQYF.

Many counts were recorded for this clonotype. The V gene is TRBV10-1, the J gene TRBJ2-7; 10 bases map to TRBD1. With 11 bases clipped from V and 2 bases from J, the junction kept 12 bases outside the gene matches. This CDR3 is built from 15 residues. CDR1 is WNHNN, CDR2 SYGVQD, per germline (reference sequence). DNA for the CDR3: TGCGCCGGGGGGGGTACCGGGACAGGGGCCTACGAGCAGTACTTC. Encoded protein: CAGGGTGTGAYEQYF.

This chain uses TRBV7-9 with TRBJ2-7; D is possibly TRBD1 (5 bases). The CDR3 is made up of 14 amino acids. Looked up from germline, CDR1 is SEHNR and CDR2 is FQNEAQ (reference sequence). V dropped 4 bases and J dropped 3 bases, with 13 bases sitting between them. CDR3 in amino acids: CASSSDTGIYEQYF. The CDR3 bases are TGTGCCAGCAGCTCGGACACCGGCATCTACGAGCAGTACTTC.

In this sample, this clonotype turned up many times. The rearrangement uses TRBV6-1 and TRBJ2-1, with 10 bases aligning to TRBD2. Germline trimming cut 7 bases from V and 4 bases from J; bases unmatched to any gene: 7. CDR3 length: 15 residues. The germline gives CDR1 MNHNS, CDR2 SASEGT. CDR3 sequence (DNA): TGTGCCAGCACGCCAGCGGGAGGGCCTTACAATGAGCAGTTCTTC. Its translation is CASTPAGGPYNEQFF.

This clonotype has a count of ten or more. The chain joins TRBV5-1 to TRBJ2-5, with D unresolved. The CDR3 length is 14 residues. V lost 0 bases to trimming and J lost 1 base, with 7 bases between them. The V gene's germline CDR1 is SGHRS and CDR2 YFSETQ. CDR3 loop: CASSLAVRQETQYF. CDR3 in DNA: TGCGCCAGCAGCTTGGCAGTCCGCCAAGAGACCCAGTACTTC.

This chain uses TRBV5-6 with TRBJ2-7, with no clear D. V lost 2 bases and J lost 5, with 8 bases in between. The germline gives CDR1 SGHDT, CDR2 YYEEEE. This CDR3 is built from 12 residues. The CDR3 region is CASSFGSDEQYF. The DNA of the CDR3 is TGTGCCAGCAGCTTCGGATCGGACGAGCAGTACTTC.

In regard to this clonotype: Possible read error: a much larger clone is one base away. The chain couples TRBV20-1 to TRBJ2-7, with 7 bases aligning to TRBD2. The CDR3 totals 14 residues. The germline V gene has CDR1 DFQATT and CDR2 SNEGSKA (reference sequence). In nucleotides, the CDR3 is TGCAGAGCTAGTTTCGGGGGGTTTTCCTACGAGCAGCACTTC. Translation: CRASFGGFSYEQHF.

This clonotype has a count of ten or more. This rearrangement joins TRBV20-1 to TRBJ1-2, with D perhaps TRBD1 (5 bases). CDR3 length: 13 amino acids. Deletions cut 6 bases from V and 2 bases from J, with 13 bases between. Germline V gene data show CDR1 as DFQATT and CDR2 as SNEGSKA (reference sequence). CDR3 sequence reads: CSAPVGGNYGYTF. Here the CDR3 DNA reads TGCAGTGCCCCGGTGGGGGGGAACTATGGCTACACCTTC.

This clonotype has a handful of counts. An end of the junction differs from the germline gene, which may be a read error. The chain joins TRBV10-2 to TRBJ1-5; 11 bases are a match to TRBD1. CDR1 and CDR2 from the germline V gene are WSHSY and SAAADI. CDR3 length equals 18 residues. This CDR3 is CASSDKGTGGGTNQSQHF. The CDR3 DNA reads TGCGCCAGCAGTGATAAAGGGACAGGGGGTGGAACAAATCAGTCCCAGCATTTT.

With respect to this clonotype: It may be a read error: a sequence one base away is much more abundant. The V and J genes are TRBV7-2 and TRBJ2-3; no firm D call. CDR1 SGHTA and CDR2 FQGNSA come from the germline V gene. CDR3 length: 12 residues. V lost 5 bases to trimming and J lost 9 bases, with 12 bases between them. This chain's CDR3 is CTSSPSAVTQYF. The CDR3 DNA reads TGTACCAGCAGCCCTTCGGCAGTCACGCAGTATTTT.

A few counts support this clonotype. In DNA form, the CDR3 reads TGTGCCAGCAGTTACTCGGAAGGGATGGAAGAGACCCAGTACTTC. Translation gives CASSYSEGMEETQYF. The chain recombines TRBV6-2 or TRBV6-3 with TRBJ2-5, with unresolved D. V lost 0 bases and J lost 3, with 11 bases in between. Per germline, CDR1 MNHEY and CDR2 SVGEGT. The CDR3 runs 15 residues.

This clonotype was found many times. This chain uses TRBV28 with TRBJ2-5; 10 bases are shared with TRBD2. V was pared by 5 bases and J by 5 bases, with 5 bases of the junction left unmatched. CDR1 and CDR2 (germline): MDHEN, SYDVKM. This CDR3 region has 14 residues. The CDR3: CASSPSGSGETQYF. The DNA for the CDR3 is TGTGCCAGCAGTCCTAGCGGGAGCGGGGAGACCCAGTACTTC.

Ten or more counts support this clonotype. The CDR3 region has the DNA TGTGCCAGCAGCCCTAGCGCGATTACAGGGAACACTGAAGCTTTCTTT. Residues: CASSPSAITGNTEAFF. The chain has TRBV7-9 and TRBJ1-1; perhaps TRBD1 as D (5 bases). Germline lookup yields CDR1 SEHNR and CDR2 FQNEAQ (reference sequence). This CDR3 spans 16 amino acids. The ends were cut back, 5 bases at V and 1 base at J, with 17 bases in the middle.

Ten or more counts support this clonotype. The chain employs TRBV5-1 and TRBJ2-7; the D gene is possibly TRBD1 (5 bases). Germline V gives CDR1 SGHRS, CDR2 YFSETQ. This CDR3 spans 16 amino acids. Trimming left V 3 bases short and J 1 base short, with 17 bases between. The CDR3, as DNA: TGCGCCAGCAGCTCCCAGCCTAGGGGAAGTTCCTACGAGCAGTACTTC. Protein: CASSSQPRGSSYEQYF.